This TCR beta chain was obtained from a study of blood T cell repertoires in COVID-19. Overall study context: The United States, Italy and Spain were the sources of the acute and convalescent COVID-19 samples. The analysed material was cDNA or gDNA that came from T cells, B-cell-depleted T cells, or PBMCs.

Methods used by the authors: Reference gene primer amplification in the assay estimated nucleated cell counts. TCRdb's copy holds only in-frame clones and misses some; the assay was immunoSEQ multiplex PCR. For V, J and clone size, that table is used; D and trimming come from the DNA. Here the sample spans more than 85,000 clones, 75% to 85% being singletons. Germline CDR1 is MNHEY and CDR2 is SVGEGT. The CDR3 is 13 amino acids. Trimming stripped 1 base from V and 6 bases from J, with 6 bases between. V and J are TRBV6-2 or TRBV6-3 and TRBJ2-2; D unresolved. Sequencing input: peripheral blood. This clonotype was obtained from a man aged 65-85 years with acute or convalescent COVID-19. CDR3 loop: CASSYWASGELFF. CDR3 DNA: TGTGCCAGCAGTTACTGGGCCTCCGGGGAGCTGTTTTTT.